Listed below are T cell receptor beta chains from one sample, sequenced in a study of T cells after yellow fever vaccination. MiXCR, run by TCRdb on the 5' RACE reads, gives a single entry per CDR3 protein. The sample has a few hundred thousand distinct CDR3 sequences, about 6.2% seen once. The sequenced sample was PBMCs, obtained 5 days after the yellow fever booster vaccination. These receptors were collected from a man younger than 40 who received the YFV17D yellow fever vaccine. CDR3s include the opening cysteine and the closing phenylalanine or tryptophan. The order of the fields is D gene, J gene, clone size, V gene, CDR3 protein, CDR3 DNA. The D gene is left open where the match is weak. Some rows mark clone size as missing; the rest say once, few, many or name a class of expanded clone.

d_call: -
j_call: TRBJ2-1
clone_size: -
v_call: TRBV20-1
cdr3_aa: CSARSRLYEQFF
cdr3_nt: TGCAGTGCTAGGTCCAGACTGTATGAGCAGTTCTTC

d_call: -
j_call: TRBJ2-1
clone_size: -
v_call: TRBV6-2/TRBV6-3
cdr3_aa: CASKRDDHNEQFF
cdr3_nt: TGTGCCAGCAAACGGGATGATCACAATGAGCAGTTCTTC

d_call: TRBD2
j_call: TRBJ2-7
clone_size: few
v_call: TRBV20-1
cdr3_aa: CSAWTSGVYEQYF
cdr3_nt: TGCAGTGCGTGGACTAGCGGGGTCTACGAGCAGTACTTC

d_call: TRBD1
j_call: TRBJ2-2
clone_size: many
v_call: TRBV19
cdr3_aa: CASSMSRGRTGELFF
cdr3_nt: TGTGCCAGTAGTATGTCCAGGGGGCGGACCGGGGAGCTGTTTTTT

d_call: -
j_call: TRBJ1-3
clone_size: many
v_call: TRBV7-2
cdr3_aa: CASSFVPEPGNTIYF
cdr3_nt: TGTGCCAGCAGCTTTGTACCGGAACCTGGAAACACCATATATTTT

d_call: -
j_call: TRBJ1-2
clone_size: many
v_call: TRBV20-1
cdr3_aa: CSARDETLAVYTF
cdr3_nt: TGCAGTGCTAGAGATGAGACACTCGCCGTCTACACCTTC

d_call: -
j_call: TRBJ2-2
clone_size: -
v_call: TRBV7-9
cdr3_aa: CASSRLGGELFF
cdr3_nt: TGTGCCAGCAGCCGACTAGGCGGGGAGCTGTTTTTT

d_call: TRBD1
j_call: TRBJ2-1
clone_size: few
v_call: TRBV4-3
cdr3_aa: CASSQDRTGFNEQFF
cdr3_nt: TGCGCCAGCAGCCAAGATCGGACAGGGTTCAATGAGCAGTTCTTC

d_call: -
j_call: TRBJ2-7
clone_size: many
v_call: TRBV6-1
cdr3_aa: CASRPNLLAEQYF
cdr3_nt: TGTGCCAGCAGACCCAACCTGCTAGCCGAGCAGTACTTC

d_call: TRBD1
j_call: TRBJ1-3
clone_size: many
v_call: TRBV4-2
cdr3_aa: CASSTRTGGLIDNSGNTIYF
cdr3_nt: TGTGCCAGCAGCACCCGGACAGGGGGCCTAATCGACAACTCTGGAAACACCATATATTTT

d_call: TRBD1
j_call: TRBJ1-5
clone_size: few
v_call: TRBV19
cdr3_aa: CASSRQGDFNQPQHF
cdr3_nt: TGTGCCAGTAGCCGACAGGGGGATTTCAATCAGCCCCAGCATTTT

d_call: -
j_call: TRBJ2-3
clone_size: many
v_call: TRBV24-1
cdr3_aa: CATSGLASRTDTQYF
cdr3_nt: TGTGCCACCAGTGGGCTAGCGAGCCGCACAGATACGCAGTATTTT

d_call: TRBD1
j_call: TRBJ1-2
clone_size: -
v_call: TRBV7-2
cdr3_aa: CASSITRDSYGYTF
cdr3_nt: TGTGCCAGCAGCATAACTCGGGACAGCTATGGCTACACCTTC

d_call: TRBD2
j_call: TRBJ2-1
clone_size: -
v_call: TRBV7-2
cdr3_aa: CASSLTRGGNEQFF
cdr3_nt: TGTGCCAGCAGCCTGACCCGGGGGGGCAATGAGCAGTTCTTC

d_call: -
j_call: TRBJ1-5
clone_size: many
v_call: TRBV5-1
cdr3_aa: CASSLASGSNQPQHF
cdr3_nt: TGCGCCAGCAGCTTGGCCAGCGGTAGCAATCAGCCCCAGCATTTT

d_call: TRBD2
j_call: TRBJ2-7
clone_size: few
v_call: TRBV11-2
cdr3_aa: CASSSILELAGVEQYF
cdr3_nt: TGTGCCAGCAGCTCTATACTTGAACTAGCGGGAGTCGAGCAGTACTTC

d_call: TRBD1
j_call: TRBJ2-2
clone_size: many
v_call: TRBV27
cdr3_aa: CASSFSGTGLNGELFF
cdr3_nt: TGTGCCAGCAGTTTCTCCGGGACAGGGTTAAACGGGGAGCTGTTTTTT

d_call: -
j_call: TRBJ2-7
clone_size: -
v_call: TRBV4-3
cdr3_aa: CASSQSVRGAYEQYF
cdr3_nt: TGCGCCAGCAGCCAATCGGTCAGGGGAGCCTACGAGCAGTACTTC

d_call: -
j_call: TRBJ2-1
clone_size: few
v_call: TRBV6-5
cdr3_aa: CATVVFGTRKQFF
cdr3_nt: TGTGCCACAGTTGTTTTCGGGACCCGAAAGCAGTTCTTC

d_call: TRBD1
j_call: TRBJ1-1
clone_size: many
v_call: TRBV5-1
cdr3_aa: CASSAGTDNTEAFF
cdr3_nt: TGCGCCAGCAGCGCCGGGACAGACAACACTGAAGCTTTCTTT

d_call: TRBD2
j_call: TRBJ2-7
clone_size: few
v_call: TRBV10-3
cdr3_aa: CAITPRGGYEQYF
cdr3_nt: TGTGCCATCACCCCCCGGGGGGGTTACGAGCAGTACTTC

d_call: -
j_call: TRBJ2-3
clone_size: -
v_call: TRBV24-1
cdr3_aa: CATSGTGTDTQYF
cdr3_nt: TGTGCCACCTCGGGGACTGGCACAGATACGCAGTATTTT

d_call: -
j_call: TRBJ2-7
clone_size: few
v_call: TRBV23-1
cdr3_aa: CASSQGETYEQYF
cdr3_nt: TGCGCCAGCAGTCAGGGTGAAACCTACGAGCAGTACTTC

d_call: TRBD1
j_call: TRBJ2-3
clone_size: few
v_call: TRBV20-1
cdr3_aa: CSATGGPTDTQYF
cdr3_nt: TGCAGTGCCACAGGGGGCCCCACAGATACGCAGTATTTT

d_call: -
j_call: TRBJ2-3
clone_size: -
v_call: TRBV20-1
cdr3_aa: CSASGGTDTQYF
cdr3_nt: TGCAGTGCTAGCGGTGGCACAGATACGCAGTATTTT

d_call: -
j_call: TRBJ1-5
clone_size: -
v_call: TRBV27
cdr3_aa: CASSLYASGGSGQPQHF
cdr3_nt: TGTGCCAGCAGTTTATATGCGTCGGGGGGTTCGGGTCAGCCCCAGCATTTT

d_call: TRBD1
j_call: TRBJ1-2
clone_size: many
v_call: TRBV6-1
cdr3_aa: CASSAGGQRGYTF
cdr3_nt: TGTGCCAGCAGTGCCGGGGGACAGCGTGGCTACACCTTC

d_call: -
j_call: TRBJ2-1
clone_size: many
v_call: TRBV6-5
cdr3_aa: CASSYSKDNEQFF
cdr3_nt: TGTGCCAGCAGTTACTCGAAGGACAATGAGCAGTTCTTC

d_call: -
j_call: TRBJ2-4
clone_size: few
v_call: TRBV27
cdr3_aa: CASSLWGTAKNIQYF
cdr3_nt: TGTGCCAGCAGTTTGTGGGGGACGGCCAAAAACATTCAGTACTTC